This T cell receptor (beta chain) was profiled in a study of blood T cell repertoires in COVID-19. This clone was observed a handful of times. The CDR3 is 15 amino acids. The trim removed 5 bases at V and 4 bases at J, leaving 7 bases unmatched. From germline, CDR1 is SGHTA and CDR2 FQGNSA. Method: immunoSEQ multiplex PCR; TCRdb's copy keeps in-frame clones and lacks some. This sample yields 120,000 to 150,000 clones, of which 79% are seen a single time; about 8.6% belongs to the top ten. Sequences were obtained from peripheral blood. The sequence was collected from a man aged 50-59 years with active or convalescent COVID-19. The V gene is TRBV7-2, the J gene TRBJ2-3; 9 bases agree with TRBD1. The CDR3 DNA is TGTGCCAGCAGCCCCGGGACAGGGCTTGCAGATACGCAGTATTTT. Translating it yields CASSPGTGLADTQYF.